This T cell receptor beta chain was sequenced in a study of shared clonotypes between healthy human individuals. Study-wide background: Plates per donor: three CD4 naive, three CD4 memory, two CD8 naive, one CD8 memory.

Germline V gene sequence: CDR1 SEHNR, CDR2 FQNEAQ (reference sequence). Trimming at V came to 5 bases and at J to 0 bases, leaving 4 bases not matched to a gene. The CDR3 length is 15 residues. Using immunoSEQ multiplex PCR, the repertoire was profiled, and TCRdb retains in-frame clones only, with some absent. The table shows approximately 500,000 clones, with 90% to 96% occurring only once. Study-wide results and caveats: Estimated richness values were generally larger in naive subsets than in memory subsets.

Regarding this clone: The target antigen is unknown.

The specimen was naive CD4+ T cells sorted from blood. The subset denotes: CD45RA+ positively selected. The chain carries TRBV7-9 and TRBJ2-1; 7 bases line up with TRBD1. This TCR was sampled from a woman under 40 in good health. CDR3 bases: TGTGCCAGCAGCCTAGGACAGGTCTCCTACAATGAGCAGTTCTTC. Its translation is CASSLGQVSYNEQFF.